A single sample is the source of the 32 T cell receptor beta chains below, sequenced in a study of beta chain features in type 1 diabetes. Points from the study as a whole: Among all four CD4+ subsets, Type 1 diabetes patients had TCRB CDR3s that were moderately but significantly shorter.

The antigens these receptors bind are not known. Every bit of the isolated RNA underwent reverse transcription, so sequencing read expressed TCRB transcripts. The data were produced by immunoSEQ multiplex PCR, yet TCRdb's version contains in-frame clones alone and is incomplete. The sample gives roughly 51,000 clones, roughly half of which show up once; 2% to 3% is in the top ten. The specimen was Tregs from blood. The receptors here all came from a middle-aged woman with type 1 diabetes.

V and J are TRBV28 and TRBJ2-5; 10 bases align to TRBD2. From germline, CDR1 is MDHEN and CDR2 SYDVKM. The CDR3 has 17 residues. V gave up 1 base and J gave up 1 base; unmatched junction bases: 6. The CDR3 region has the DNA TGTGCCAGCAGTTTATCCATCCTAGCGGGGGTCCAAGAGACCCAGTACTTC. Its translation is CASSLSILAGVQETQYF.

This clone has a handful of counts. V gene TRBV7-9 combines with J gene TRBJ2-1; D perhaps matches TRBD1 (5 bases). Deletions cut 5 bases from V and 7 bases from J, with 12 bases between. Germline V lookup: CDR1 SEHNR, CDR2 FQNEAQ (reference sequence). The CDR3 spans 13 residues. The CDR3 loop reads CASSLLRGNEQFF. In nucleotides, the CDR3 is TGTGCCAGCAGCCTCCTTAGGGGAAATGAGCAGTTCTTC.

This clone was seen once. The chain has TRBV5-4 and TRBJ2-1, with D perhaps matching TRBD2 (6 bases). Between the trimmed V and J ends, which lost 3 bases and 9 bases, there was a span of 19 bases. Germline CDR1 is SGHNT and CDR2 is YYREEE (reference sequence). The CDR3 is made up of 15 amino acids. The CDR3 DNA reads TGTGCCAGCAGCTCACAGGAGGGGCAGGCCGGTGAGCAGTTCTTC. Residues: CASSSQEGQAGEQFF.

This clone was seen a handful of times. J is TRBJ2-7 and V is TRBV28, with 7 bases that match TRBD1. After removal of 2 bases from V and 2 bases from J, the junction contained 3 bases not matched to a gene. There are 14 residues in the CDR3. Germline assignment: CDR1 MDHEN and CDR2 SYDVKM. The CDR3 sequence is CASSLTGAAYEQYF. The DNA for the CDR3 is TGTGCCAGCAGTTTAACAGGGGCAGCCTACGAGCAGTACTTC.

This clone has only one observation. The rearrangement joins TRBV11-3 to TRBJ2-1, with 10 nucleotides matching TRBD1. Germline trimming cut 5 bases from V and 9 bases from J; bases unmatched to any gene: 10. The CDR3 totals 15 residues. The germline CDR1 and CDR2 sequences are SGHNT and YENEEA. The CDR3 sequence: CASSRRDRGAVEQFF. CDR3 in DNA: TGTGCCAGCAGCCGCCGGGACAGGGGTGCGGTTGAGCAGTTCTTC.

This clone was detected only a few times. V is TRBV27 and J is TRBJ1-1; the D gene is possibly TRBD1 (6 bases). Per the germline V gene, CDR1 is MNHEY and CDR2 is SMNVEV (reference sequence). CDR3 size: 13 residues. Trimming removed 6 bases from V and 6 bases from J, with 14 bases in between. The CDR3 region is CASRTHQGPEAFF. The DNA of the CDR3 is TGTGCCAGCAGAACACACCAGGGGCCTGAAGCTTTCTTT.

This chain uses TRBV5-6 with TRBJ2-1; D remains ambiguous. V was shortened by 0 bases and J by 0 bases, with 7 bases between the two germline ends. This CDR3 comprises 15 residues. The germline CDR1 and CDR2 sequences are SGHDT and YYEEEE. The CDR3 loop reads CASSLAYTSYNEQFF. The CDR3 DNA is TGTGCCAGCAGCTTGGCGTACACCTCCTACAATGAGCAGTTCTTC.

V usage is TRBV5-6 and J usage is TRBJ2-7, with 7 bases identical to TRBD1. With V trimmed by 4 bases and J by 2 bases, 9 bases remained unmatched. CDR1 SGHDT and CDR2 YYEEEE come from the germline V gene. This CDR3 comprises 15 residues. CDR3 residues: CASSQRTGSPYEQYF. CDR3 DNA: TGTGCCAGCAGCCAGCGGACAGGCTCTCCCTACGAGCAGTACTTC.

This clone was seen only a few times. The rearrangement links TRBV28 to TRBJ1-4; the D gene is possibly TRBD1 (5 bases). This CDR3 region has 11 residues. Germline assignment: CDR1 MDHEN and CDR2 SYDVKM. V gave up 3 bases and J gave up 11 bases, with 7 bases separating them. The CDR3: CASSFRGKLFF. The CDR3 DNA is TGTGCCAGCAGTTTTCGGGGGAAACTGTTTTTT.

This clone was recorded many times. The rearrangement links TRBV7-8 to TRBJ1-5; a possible D gene is TRBD1 (5 bases). The length of the CDR3 is 17 residues. Germline lookup yields CDR1 SGHVS and CDR2 FQNEAQ. The V gene lost 1 base and the J gene lost 1 base, with 14 bases spanning the gap. For the CDR3, the DNA is TGTGCCAGCAGCTTAGAAAGGGGCCTGGGAAGCAATCAGCCCCAGCATTTT. It encodes CASSLERGLGSNQPQHF.

The sample holds one count of this clone. Distinct nucleotide sequences in the sample also encode this CDR3. The gene calls are TRBV5-4 and TRBJ2-1, with D perhaps matching TRBD1 (5 bases). The length of the CDR3 is 15 residues. Per germline, CDR1 SGHNT and CDR2 YYREEE (reference sequence). The V end lost 4 bases, the J end lost 0 bases, and 11 bases lay between the germline ends. The DNA of the CDR3 is TGTGCCAGCAGCCTGACAGTTAGCTCCTACAATGAGCAGTTCTTC. Its protein product is CASSLTVSSYNEQFF.

The chain combines TRBV7-8 with TRBJ2-7; 7 nucleotides agree with TRBD1. J lost 3 bases, V lost 5 bases, and 13 bases had no gene match. This CDR3 spans 16 amino acids. From germline, CDR1 is SGHVS and CDR2 FQNEAQ. The CDR3 DNA is TGTGCCAGCAGCCCACTTCACCCGACAGGGAACTACGAGCAGTACTTC. Protein: CASSPLHPTGNYEQYF.

The chain employs TRBV30 and TRBJ1-5, with 10 bases matching TRBD1. The length of the CDR3 is 13 residues. Germline CDR1 GTSNPN, CDR2 SVGIG (reference sequence). V was pared by 5 bases and J by 7 bases, with 5 bases of the junction left unmatched. The CDR3 nucleotides are TGTGCCTGGGACGACAGGGGGCAACAGCCCCAGCATTTT. This sequence encodes CAWDDRGQQPQHF.

This chain uses TRBV6-6 with TRBJ2-5; D is undetermined. Trimming shortened V by 5 bases and J by 5 bases, and 9 bases separated the two germline ends. This CDR3 has 12 residues. Germline CDR1 and CDR2: MNHNY and SVGAGI (reference sequence). In DNA, the CDR3 is TGTGCCAGCAGTCCGTCCCGGGAGACCCAGTACTTC. This gives the protein CASSPSRETQYF.

The sample holds one count of this clone. The rearrangement joins TRBV28 to TRBJ2-2; D gene ambiguous. Germline values: CDR1 MDHEN, CDR2 SYDVKM. V lost 5 bases and J lost 2, with 9 bases in between. The CDR3 covers 14 residues. CDR3 loop: CASSPVKNTGELFF. The DNA of the CDR3 is TGTGCCAGCAGTCCTGTTAAAAACACCGGGGAGCTGTTTTTT. Full variable domain (remainder filled in from reference TRBV28 and TRBJ2-2): DVKVTQSSRYLVKRTGEKVFLECVQDMDHENMFWYRQDPGLGLRLIYFSYDVKMKEKGDIPEGYSVSREKKERFSLILESASTNQTSMYLCASSPVKNTGELFFGEGSRLTVL.

This chain connects TRBV29-1 to TRBJ1-1; D gene uncertain. This CDR3 spans 13 amino acids. With 5 bases removed from V and 1 base from J, the gap between germline ends came to 11 bases. Germline V gene data show CDR1 as SQVTM and CDR2 as ANQGSEA. Here the CDR3 DNA reads TGCAGCGTTACTGGGAGAGCGAACACTGAAGCTTTCTTT. It yields the protein CSVTGRANTEAFF.

CDR3 residues: CATSTLDLEGKNIQYF. The DNA for the CDR3 is TGTGCCACCAGCACCCTGGACCTGGAGGGCAAAAACATTCAGTACTTC. V is TRBV15 and J is TRBJ2-4; possible D gene TRBD2, 6 bases. Trimming shortened V by 4 bases and J by 3 bases, and 16 bases separated the two germline ends. Germline values: CDR1 LNHNV, CDR2 YYDKDF (reference sequence). CDR3 length equals 16 residues.

The genes are TRBV6-5 and TRBJ1-2; no firm D call. CDR1 MNHEY and CDR2 SVGAGI come from the germline V gene. The CDR3 spans 13 residues. V was pared by 7 bases and J by 2 bases, with 11 bases between. The CDR3, as DNA: TGTGCCAGCAACCTACCGGGGAACTATGGCTACACCTTC. It codes for CASNLPGNYGYTF.

This clone has more than one count but fewer than ten. The V gene is TRBV5-1, the J gene TRBJ1-1, with D unresolved. Trimming cost V 2 bases and J 1 base, with 9 bases left between them. CDR3 length: 14 amino acids. CDR1 is SGHRS and CDR2 is YFSETQ in the germline V gene. The CDR3 nucleotides read TGCGCCAGCAGCTTAACCGGGGAGAACACTGAAGCTTTCTTT. Its protein product is CASSLTGENTEAFF.

The V call is TRBV7-2, the J call TRBJ2-3; 13 bases fit TRBD2. The CDR3 spans 16 residues. Unmatched junction bases numbered 7, after V lost 3 bases and J lost 7 bases. Germline values: CDR1 SGHTA, CDR2 FQGNSA. The CDR3 sequence is CASSFWTSGGGHTQYF. In DNA, the CDR3 is TGTGCCAGCAGCTTCTGGACTAGCGGGGGCGGGCATACGCAGTATTTT.

This chain links TRBV2 with TRBJ2-7; D is ambiguous. The CDR3 is 12 residues long. V shed 8 bases and J shed 6 bases, with 14 bases lying between them. Looked up from germline, CDR1 is SNHLY and CDR2 is FYNNEI. CDR3 in DNA: TGTGCCAGCCAAGAGGCTACGGTCGAGCAGTACTTC. Translated, it gives CASQEATVEQYF.

The chain links TRBV7-9 to TRBJ2-5; 11 bases line up with TRBD2. The J call may be faulty, since TRBJ2-7 better matches the DNA end. The CDR3 is made up of 15 amino acids. Germline V CDR1 and CDR2: SEHNR, FQNEAQ (reference sequence). CDR3 loop: CASSLALAGAYEQYF. The CDR3 bases are TGTGCCAGCAGCTTAGCACTAGCGGGAGCCTACGAGCAGTACTTC.

The chain is built from TRBV6-5 and TRBJ1-2; 8 bases are shared with TRBD1. The CDR3 totals 14 residues. V trimming: 6 bases; J trimming: 2 bases; junction bases outside the gene matches: 5. Germline V lookup: CDR1 MNHEY, CDR2 SVGAGI. For the CDR3, the DNA is TGTGCCAGCAGGTCCCAGGGGGCGAACTATGGCTACACCTTC. This sequence encodes CASRSQGANYGYTF.

Only a few counts were recorded for this clone. The rearrangement joins TRBV5-4 to TRBJ2-5; 12 nucleotides match TRBD2. This CDR3 spans 17 amino acids. V lost 3 bases, J lost 5 bases, and 11 bases stayed unmatched. CDR1 and CDR2 from the germline V gene are SGHNT and YYREEE (reference sequence). The CDR3 sequence is CASSSWVGLAGGETQYF. CDR3 nucleotides: TGTGCCAGCAGCTCCTGGGTGGGCCTAGCGGGGGGGGAGACCCAGTACTTC.

A few counts support this clone. In nucleotides, the CDR3 is TGTGCCAGCAGTTCCTACAGGGGGGATACGCAGTATTTT. Protein sequence: CASSSYRGDTQYF. V is TRBV28 and J is TRBJ2-3; 8 bases align to TRBD1. After removal of 4 bases from V and 6 bases from J, the junction contained 3 bases not matched to a gene. The CDR3 is 13 residues long. Looked up from germline, CDR1 is MDHEN and CDR2 is SYDVKM.

CDR3 sequence (DNA): TGTGCCAGCAGTCCTACGGGGATCGGGGAGCTGTTTTTT. Amino acid sequence: CASSPTGIGELFF. The rearrangement joins TRBV6-5 to TRBJ2-2, with a possible D match to TRBD2 (5 bases). This CDR3 region has 13 residues. V was shortened by 5 bases and J by 7 bases, with 11 bases between the two germline ends. Germline CDR1 MNHEY, CDR2 SVGAGI.

The sample holds a few counts of this clone. V is TRBV4-2 and J is TRBJ2-2, with 9 positions matching TRBD2. Germline V gene data show CDR1 as LGHNA and CDR2 as YNFKEQ. The CDR3 sequence is 17 residues long. Trimming removed 0 bases from V and 3 bases from J; junction bases left unmatched: 5. CDR3 sequence: CASSQDSAGGYTGELFF. The CDR3 nucleotides read TGTGCCAGCAGCCAAGATTCAGCGGGAGGTTACACCGGGGAGCTGTTTTTT.

J is TRBJ1-3 and V is TRBV5-1, with TRBD1 as a possible D gene (6 bases). The CDR3 spans 14 residues. V lost 4 bases and J 4 bases, leaving 12 bases between the germline ends. CDR1 and CDR2 from the germline V gene are SGHRS and YFSETQ. Here the CDR3 reads CASSPGQMGNTIYF. DNA for the CDR3: TGCGCCAGCAGCCCCGGACAGATGGGAAACACCATATATTTT.

V usage is TRBV6-1 and J usage is TRBJ2-1; 7 bases are a match to TRBD1. V gave up 6 bases and J gave up 16 bases; unmatched junction bases: 12. Germline values: CDR1 MNHNS, CDR2 SASEGT. The CDR3 totals 12 residues. CDR3 residues: CASRFGQVTCFF. DNA for the CDR3: TGTGCCAGCAGATTCGGACAGGTAACGTGTTTCTTC.

This chain uses TRBV25-1 with TRBJ1-1; D call uncertain. Germline V gene data show CDR1 as MGHDK and CDR2 as SYGVNS. Trimming took 7 bases from V and 1 from J, leaving 7 bases between them. The CDR3 runs to 12 residues. The CDR3: CASNGRNTEAFF. CDR3 bases: TGTGCCAGCAACGGGAGGAACACTGAAGCTTTCTTT.

The CDR3: CASSLLAANYGYTF. CDR3 in DNA: TGTGCCAGCAGCTTATTAGCAGCGAACTATGGCTACACCTTC. J is TRBJ1-2 and V is TRBV7-2; D is ambiguous. Between the trimmed V and J ends, which lost 2 bases and 2 bases, there was a span of 9 bases. This CDR3 is built from 14 residues. The germline V gene encodes CDR1 SGHTA and CDR2 FQGNSA.

V usage is TRBV27 and J usage is TRBJ1-2; tentative D call: TRBD1 (5 bases). Trimming took 5 bases from V and 2 from J, leaving 15 bases between them. The germline CDR1 and CDR2 sequences are MNHEY and SMNVEV (reference sequence). The CDR3 has 15 amino acids. CDR3: CASSPGGTWNYGYTF. Here the CDR3 DNA reads TGTGCCAGCAGTCCCGGGGGGACTTGGAACTATGGCTACACCTTC.